The present entry profiles one T cell receptor beta chain with its context. The data derive from a study of cytomegalovirus exposure and HLA in healthy donors. It was with 60 Vbeta and 13 Jbeta primers that the PCR ran. Using immunoSEQ multiplex PCR, the repertoire was profiled, and TCRdb retains in-frame clones only, with some absent. The sample carries some 150,000 clones, about 72% recorded once. With V trimmed by 2 bases and J by 5 bases, 7 bases remained unmatched. Germline loops: CDR1 MNHNY, CDR2 SVGAGI (reference sequence). The CDR3 has 15 amino acids. V usage is TRBV6-6 and J usage is TRBJ2-7; 9 bases fit TRBD1. Sequencing used PBMCs. The TCR comes from a male donor in good health and CMV-seronegative. For the CDR3, the DNA is TGTGCCAGCAGTTACACGGGACAGGGTGGGAACGAGCAGTACTTC. Amino acid sequence: CASSYTGQGGNEQYF.